This entry lists 18 T cell receptor beta chains sequenced from one sample in a study of spatial heterogeneity in lung cancer. TCRdb re-called the 5' RACE reads through MiXCR, storing one row per CDR3 protein. The sample has some 85,000 distinct CDR3 sequences; approximately 21% are singletons. Regarding time point: sample taken at primary tumor resection. Whole RNA was taken from tumor, nontumor lung or frozen PBMC; it was then sequenced unsorted. Here the sequenced sample was PBMCs, taken at surgery. The receptors stem from a male donor with early-stage non-small cell lung cancer.

The chain has TRBV12-5 and TRBJ2-1, with 12 bases identical to TRBD2. Germline-derived CDR1 and CDR2 are LGHNT and FRNRAP. Trimming cost V 7 bases and J 10 bases; bases outside gene matches: 17. The CDR3 is 17 residues long. CDR3 DNA sequence: TGTGCTAGTGCCCTGATCCCTAGCGGGAGGGCCTCTCGGGAGCAGTTCTTC. It is translated as CASALIPSGRASREQFF.

The J gene is TRBJ2-2, the V gene TRBV3-1; the D is unclear. The CDR3 length is 16 residues. V was clipped by 4 bases and J by 0 bases, with 12 bases between them. Germline loops: CDR1 LGHDT, CDR2 YNNKEL (reference sequence). CDR3: CASSRQGPANTGELFF. In nucleotides, the CDR3 is TGTGCCAGCAGCCGACAAGGGCCAGCGAACACCGGGGAGCTGTTTTTT.

This clonotype was seen a few times. V usage is TRBV6-5 and J usage is TRBJ1-1, with D perhaps matching TRBD1 (5 bases). There are 14 residues in the CDR3. Trimming stripped 2 bases from V and 4 bases from J, with 11 bases between. Per the germline V gene, CDR1 is MNHEY and CDR2 is SVGAGI. CDR3 bases: TGTGCCAGCAGTTACGGAGGGGCGCGCACTGAAGCTTTCTTT. It codes for CASSYGGARTEAFF.

The rearrangement links TRBV28 to TRBJ2-7, with D maybe TRBD2 (6 bases). Germline CDR1 and CDR2: MDHEN and SYDVKM. Trimming took 5 bases from V and 0 from J, leaving 17 bases between them. The CDR3 covers 16 residues. For the CDR3, the DNA is TGTGCCAGCAGTCCCGGAGTCGGGACTTTCTCCTACGAGCAGTACTTC. This sequence encodes CASSPGVGTFSYEQYF.

This clonotype has a count of ten or more. The V call is TRBV6-6, the J call TRBJ2-7; 9 bases fit TRBD2. V shed 0 bases and J 2 bases; nucleotides not matched to a gene: 8. The CDR3 has 17 amino acids. Germline V gene lookup returns CDR1 MNHNY and CDR2 SVGAGI (reference sequence). The CDR3 region is CASSYSNRLAGTYEQYF. As DNA, the CDR3 is TGTGCCAGCAGTTACTCGAACAGGCTAGCGGGAACCTACGAGCAGTACTTC.

The rearrangement uses TRBV28 and TRBJ1-5, with 7 bases aligning to TRBD1. The germline V gene encodes CDR1 MDHEN and CDR2 SYDVKM. After removal of 8 bases from V and 6 bases from J, the junction contained 13 bases not matched to a gene. This CDR3 contains 15 residues. The CDR3 DNA is TGTGCCAGCGCCAGTGCCGACAGGGCGTTTCAGCCCCAGCATTTT. Amino acids: CASASADRAFQPQHF.

This clonotype was seen a handful of times. This chain connects TRBV5-6 to TRBJ2-2; D uncertain. The germline CDR1 and CDR2 sequences are SGHDT and YYEEEE. V lost 0 bases, J lost 6 bases, and 12 bases lay in between. This CDR3 region has 15 residues. The CDR3 sequence is CASSLDQRGAGELFF. The CDR3 bases are TGTGCCAGCAGCTTGGACCAACGAGGTGCCGGGGAGCTGTTTTTT.

J is TRBJ2-7 and V is TRBV4-2, with 10 bases identical to TRBD2. The V and J ends lost 6 bases and 4 bases, in that order; junction bases with no gene match: 6. Germline CDR1 and CDR2: LGHNA and YNFKEQ. The CDR3 runs to 14 residues. CDR3 amino acids: CASSLQREGYEQYF. CDR3 bases: TGTGCCAGCAGTTTACAGCGGGAGGGGTACGAGCAGTACTTC.

V is TRBV6-6 and J is TRBJ2-7; D remains unclear. Germline V gives CDR1 MNHNY, CDR2 SVGAGI (reference sequence). The CDR3 totals 11 residues. V was pared by 6 bases and J by 6 bases, with 9 bases between. DNA of the CDR3: TGTGCCAGCAGCCCCGAAGCCGAGCAGTACTTC. It is translated as CASSPEAEQYF.

The chain couples TRBV29-1 to TRBJ2-7; D might be TRBD1 (6 bases). There are 13 residues in the CDR3. Germline CDR1 and CDR2: SQVTM and ANQGSEA. Trimming removed 7 bases at V and 5 bases at J, with 18 bases between. In DNA, the CDR3 is TGCAGCGCCCGAAGGACAGTAATCAACGAGCAGTACTTC. Protein sequence: CSARRTVINEQYF.

This chain joins TRBV12-3 or TRBV12-4 and TRBJ1-2; TRBD1 matches at 10 bases. The V segment lost 7 bases and the J segment 14 bases; nucleotides outside the gene matches: 13. The CDR3 runs 13 residues. CDR3 sequence: CASNPGQGFMYTF. For the CDR3, the DNA is TGTGCCAGCAATCCGGGACAGGGGTTTATGTATACCTTC.

The sample holds many counts of this clonotype. This sequence joins TRBV7-6 and TRBJ2-2; possible D gene TRBD1, 5 bases. Germline CDR1 SGHVS, CDR2 FNYEAQ. The CDR3 is 16 amino acids. Trimming took 5 bases from V and 1 from J, leaving 14 bases between them. CDR3 coding DNA: TGTGCCAGCAGCGCCGTCAGGGTATTGAACACCGGGGAGCTGTTTTTT. Its protein is CASSAVRVLNTGELFF.

This clonotype turned up a few times. This rearrangement joins TRBV15 to TRBJ2-5, with D perhaps matching TRBD2 (5 bases). The V gene lost 0 bases and the J gene lost 3 bases, with 11 bases spanning the gap. The CDR3 runs to 15 residues. The germline CDR1 and CDR2 sequences are LNHNV and YYDKDF (reference sequence). CDR3 loop: CATSRDLTGEETQYF. CDR3 DNA: TGTGCCACCAGCAGAGATTTGACCGGGGAAGAGACCCAGTACTTC. Full variable domain (remainder filled in from reference TRBV15 and TRBJ2-5): DAMVIQNPRYQVTQFGKPVTLSCSQTLNHNVMYWYQQKSSQAPKLLFHYYDKDFNNEADTPDNFQSRRPNTSFCFLDIRSPGLGDTAMYLCATSRDLTGEETQYFGPGTRLLVL.

This chain connects TRBV10-3 to TRBJ2-5; D gene uncertain. Germline V gene sequence: CDR1 ENHRY, CDR2 SYGVKD. V was pared by 4 bases and J by 3 bases, with 9 bases between. The CDR3 extends over 13 amino acids. CDR3 region: CAISAQIKETQYF. Here the CDR3 DNA reads TGTGCCATCAGTGCACAGATAAAAGAGACCCAGTACTTC.

This chain links TRBV12-3 or TRBV12-4 with TRBJ2-3; TRBD2 agrees at 8 bases. The CDR3 extends over 14 amino acids. J lost 10 bases, V lost 0 bases, and 6 bases had no gene match. The CDR3 spells CASSLALAGAPQYF. In DNA, the CDR3 is TGTGCCAGCAGTTTAGCTCTAGCGGGTGCTCCGCAGTATTTT.

The chain joins TRBV7-3 to TRBJ2-1; a weak D match, TRBD1 (5 bases). Germline V CDR1 and CDR2: SGHTA, FQGTGA. Trimming took off 6 bases at V and 7 bases at J, with 22 bases between the two ends. The length of the CDR3 is 16 residues. The CDR3 spells CASRGPQDGVLNEQFF. The CDR3 coding sequence is TGTGCCAGCAGGGGTCCACAGGATGGGGTTTTGAATGAGCAGTTCTTC.

This chain joins TRBV7-3 and TRBJ2-1, with 8 positions matching TRBD2. Germline V gives CDR1 SGHTA, CDR2 FQGTGA. The CDR3 length is 15 residues. Trimming removed 5 bases from V and 9 bases from J; junction bases left unmatched: 12. The CDR3 sequence: CASSPGTRNGGEQFF. CDR3 DNA sequence: TGTGCCAGCAGCCCCGGGACTAGGAACGGGGGTGAGCAGTTCTTC.

This clonotype showed up just a few times. The CDR3 DNA reads TGTGCCAGCAAAGGAATCGGACAGCCTAATGAAAAACTGTTTTTT. Protein: CASKGIGQPNEKLFF. The chain couples TRBV2 to TRBJ1-4; weak D call: TRBD1 (6 bases). The CDR3 runs 15 residues. The germline CDR1 and CDR2 sequences are SNHLY and FYNNEI. V lost 7 bases and J lost 3, with 15 bases in between. Complete variable domain (other parts from reference TRBV2 and TRBJ1-4): EPEVTQTPSHQVTQMGQEVILRCVPISNHLYFYWYRQILGQKVEFLVSFYNNEISEKSEIFDDQFSVERPDGSNFTLKIRSTKLEDSAMYFCASKGIGQPNEKLFFGSGTQLSVL.